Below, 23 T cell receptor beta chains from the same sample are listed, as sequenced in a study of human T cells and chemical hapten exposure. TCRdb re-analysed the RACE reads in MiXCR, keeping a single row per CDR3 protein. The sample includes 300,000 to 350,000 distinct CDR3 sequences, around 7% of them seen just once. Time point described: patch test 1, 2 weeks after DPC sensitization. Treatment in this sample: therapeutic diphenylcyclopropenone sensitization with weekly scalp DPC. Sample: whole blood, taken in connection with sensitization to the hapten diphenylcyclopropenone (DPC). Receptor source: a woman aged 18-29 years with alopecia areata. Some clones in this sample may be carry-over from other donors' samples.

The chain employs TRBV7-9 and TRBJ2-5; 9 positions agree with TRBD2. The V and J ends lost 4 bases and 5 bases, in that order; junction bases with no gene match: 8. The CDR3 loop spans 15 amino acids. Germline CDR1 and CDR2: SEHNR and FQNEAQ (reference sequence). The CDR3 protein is CASSSGGGAKETQYF. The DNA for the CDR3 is TGTGCCAGCAGCTCAGGCGGGGGGGCCAAGGAGACCCAGTACTTC.

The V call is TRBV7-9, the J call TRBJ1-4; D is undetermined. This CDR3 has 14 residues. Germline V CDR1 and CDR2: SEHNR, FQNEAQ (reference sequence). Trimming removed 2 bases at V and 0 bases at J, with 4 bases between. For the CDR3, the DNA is TGTGCCAGCAGCTTACCGGCAACTAATGAAAAACTGTTTTTT. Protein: CASSLPATNEKLFF. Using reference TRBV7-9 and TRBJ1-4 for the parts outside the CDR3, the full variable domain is DTGVSQNPRHKITKRGQNVTFRCDPISEHNRLYWYRQTLGQGPEFLTYFQNEAQLEKSRLLSDRFSAERPKGSFSTLEIQRTEQGDSAMYLCASSLPATNEKLFFGSGTQLSVL.

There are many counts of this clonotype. The CDR3 sequence is CASSLGGTSGSPYEQYF. DNA of the CDR3: TGTGCCAGCAGCTTAGGGGGGACTAGCGGCTCTCCCTACGAGCAGTACTTC. This chain uses TRBV7-6 with TRBJ2-7, with TRBD2 identical over 11 bases. This CDR3 is built from 17 residues. CDR1 is SGHVS and CDR2 is FNYEAQ in the germline V gene. Trimming removed 1 base from V and 2 bases from J; junction bases left unmatched: 7.

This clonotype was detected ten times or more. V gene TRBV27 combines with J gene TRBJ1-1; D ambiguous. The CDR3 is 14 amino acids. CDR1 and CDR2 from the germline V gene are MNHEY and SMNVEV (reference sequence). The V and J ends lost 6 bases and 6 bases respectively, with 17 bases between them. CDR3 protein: CASSLNREDAEAFF. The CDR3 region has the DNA TGTGCCAGCAGCCTCAACCGGGAGGACGCTGAAGCTTTCTTT.

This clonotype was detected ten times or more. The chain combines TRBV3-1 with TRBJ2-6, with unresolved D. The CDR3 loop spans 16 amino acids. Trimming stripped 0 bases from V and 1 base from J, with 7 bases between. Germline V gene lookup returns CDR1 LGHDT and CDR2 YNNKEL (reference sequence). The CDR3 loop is CASSQDLPSGANVLTF. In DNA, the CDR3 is TGTGCCAGCAGCCAAGATTTGCCTTCTGGGGCCAACGTCCTGACTTTC.

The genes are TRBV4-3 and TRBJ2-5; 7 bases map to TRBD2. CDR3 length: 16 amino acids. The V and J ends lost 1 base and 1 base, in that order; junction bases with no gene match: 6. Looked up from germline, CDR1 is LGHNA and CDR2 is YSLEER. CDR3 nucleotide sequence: TGCGCCAGCAGCCAAGGTCGGAGCGGGGCCCAAGAGACCCAGTACTTC. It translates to CASSQGRSGAQETQYF.

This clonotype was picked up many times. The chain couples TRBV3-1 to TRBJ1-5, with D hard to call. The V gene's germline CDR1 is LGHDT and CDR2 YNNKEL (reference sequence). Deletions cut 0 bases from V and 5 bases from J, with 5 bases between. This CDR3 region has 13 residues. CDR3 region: CASSQDGDQPQHF. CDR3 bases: TGTGCCAGCAGCCAAGACGGTGATCAGCCCCAGCATTTT.

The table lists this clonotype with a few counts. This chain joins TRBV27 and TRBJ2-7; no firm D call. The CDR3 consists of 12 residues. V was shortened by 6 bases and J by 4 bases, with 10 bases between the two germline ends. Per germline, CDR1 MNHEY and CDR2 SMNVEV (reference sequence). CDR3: CASSSENYEQYF. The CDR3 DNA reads TGTGCCAGCAGCTCGGAGAATTACGAGCAGTACTTC.

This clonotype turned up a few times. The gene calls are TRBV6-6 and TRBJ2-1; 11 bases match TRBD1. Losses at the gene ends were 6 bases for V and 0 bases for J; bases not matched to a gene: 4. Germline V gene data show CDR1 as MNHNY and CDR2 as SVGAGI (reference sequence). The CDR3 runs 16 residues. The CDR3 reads CASSGTGGDSYNEQFF. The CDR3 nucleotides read TGTGCCAGCAGCGGGACAGGGGGGGACTCCTACAATGAGCAGTTCTTC.

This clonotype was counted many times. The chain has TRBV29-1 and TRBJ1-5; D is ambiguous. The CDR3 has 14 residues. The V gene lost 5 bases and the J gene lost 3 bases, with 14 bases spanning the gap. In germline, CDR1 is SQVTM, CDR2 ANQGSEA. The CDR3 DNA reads TGCAGCGTTAGGAACACAGACGTCAATCAGCCCCAGCATTTT. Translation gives CSVRNTDVNQPQHF. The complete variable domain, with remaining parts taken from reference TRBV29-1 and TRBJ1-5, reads SAVISQKPSRDICQRGTSLTIQCQVDSQVTMMFWYRQQPGQSLTLIATANQGSEATYESGFVIDKFPISRPNLTFSTLTVSNMSPEDSSIYLCSVRNTDVNQPQHFGDGTRLSIL.

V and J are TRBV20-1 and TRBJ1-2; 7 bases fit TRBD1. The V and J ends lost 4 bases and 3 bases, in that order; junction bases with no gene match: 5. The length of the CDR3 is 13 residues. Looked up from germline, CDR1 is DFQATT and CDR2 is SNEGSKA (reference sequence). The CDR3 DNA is TGCAGTGCTACAGATACAGGGGACTATGGCTACACCTTC. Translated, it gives CSATDTGDYGYTF.

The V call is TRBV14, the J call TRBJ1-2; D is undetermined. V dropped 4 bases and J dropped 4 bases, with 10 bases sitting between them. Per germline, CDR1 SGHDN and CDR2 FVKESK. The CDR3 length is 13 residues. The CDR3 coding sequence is TGTGCCAGCAGCCGAGGGAGCAGCTATGGCTACACCTTC. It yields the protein CASSRGSSYGYTF. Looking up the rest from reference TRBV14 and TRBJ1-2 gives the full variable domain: EAGVTQFPSHSVIEKGQTVTLRCDPISGHDNLYWYRRVMGKEIKFLLHFVKESKQDESGMPNNRFLAERTGGTYSTLKVQPAELEDSGVYFCASSRGSSYGYTFGSGTRLTVV.

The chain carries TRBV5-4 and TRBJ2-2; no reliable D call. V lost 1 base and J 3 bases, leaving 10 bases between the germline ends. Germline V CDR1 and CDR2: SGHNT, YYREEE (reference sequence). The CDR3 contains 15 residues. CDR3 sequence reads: CASSLNGEDTGELFF. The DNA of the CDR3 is TGTGCCAGCAGCTTGAATGGCGAGGACACCGGGGAGCTGTTTTTT.

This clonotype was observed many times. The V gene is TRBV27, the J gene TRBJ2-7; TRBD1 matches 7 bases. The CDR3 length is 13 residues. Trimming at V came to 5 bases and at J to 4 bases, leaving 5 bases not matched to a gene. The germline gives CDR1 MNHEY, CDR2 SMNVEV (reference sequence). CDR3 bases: TGTGCCAGCAGTCCATCGGACAGGTACGAGCAGTACTTC. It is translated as CASSPSDRYEQYF.

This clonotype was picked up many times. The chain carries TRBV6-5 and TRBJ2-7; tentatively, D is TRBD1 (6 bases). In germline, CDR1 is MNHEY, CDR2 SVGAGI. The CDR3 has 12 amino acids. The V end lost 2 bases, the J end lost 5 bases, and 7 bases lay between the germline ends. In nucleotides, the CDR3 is TGTGCCAGCAGTTACGGGGGCAACGAGCAGTACTTC. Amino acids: CASSYGGNEQYF.

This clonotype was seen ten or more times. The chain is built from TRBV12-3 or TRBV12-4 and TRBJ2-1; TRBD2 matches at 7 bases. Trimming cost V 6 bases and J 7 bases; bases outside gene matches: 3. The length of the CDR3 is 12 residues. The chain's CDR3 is CASRSSGNEQFF. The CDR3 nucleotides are TGTGCCAGCAGGAGTAGCGGGAATGAGCAGTTCTTC.

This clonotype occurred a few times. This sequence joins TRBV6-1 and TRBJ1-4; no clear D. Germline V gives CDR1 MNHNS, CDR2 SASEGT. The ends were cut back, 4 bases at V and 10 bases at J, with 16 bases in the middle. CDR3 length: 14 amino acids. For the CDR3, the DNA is TGTGCCAGCAGTGGCCGGGAGAAGGATGGAAAACTGTTTTTT. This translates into CASSGREKDGKLFF.

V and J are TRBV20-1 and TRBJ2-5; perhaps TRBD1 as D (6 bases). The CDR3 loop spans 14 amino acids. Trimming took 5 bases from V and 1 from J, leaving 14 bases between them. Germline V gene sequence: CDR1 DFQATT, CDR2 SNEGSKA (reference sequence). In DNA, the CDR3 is TGCAGTGCTCAAGAAGACAGGTTCCAAGAGACCCAGTACTTC. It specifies CSAQEDRFQETQYF.

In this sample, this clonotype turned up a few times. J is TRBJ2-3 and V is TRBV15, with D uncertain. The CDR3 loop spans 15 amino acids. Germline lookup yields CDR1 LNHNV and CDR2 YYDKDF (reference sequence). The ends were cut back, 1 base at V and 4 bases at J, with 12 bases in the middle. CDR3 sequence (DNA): TGTGCCACCAGCAGAGTTCACAGTCCCGCAGATACGCAGTATTTT. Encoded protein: CATSRVHSPADTQYF. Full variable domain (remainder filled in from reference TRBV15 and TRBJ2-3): DAMVIQNPRYQVTQFGKPVTLSCSQTLNHNVMYWYQQKSSQAPKLLFHYYDKDFNNEADTPDNFQSRRPNTSFCFLDIRSPGLGDTAMYLCATSRVHSPADTQYFGPGTRLTVL.

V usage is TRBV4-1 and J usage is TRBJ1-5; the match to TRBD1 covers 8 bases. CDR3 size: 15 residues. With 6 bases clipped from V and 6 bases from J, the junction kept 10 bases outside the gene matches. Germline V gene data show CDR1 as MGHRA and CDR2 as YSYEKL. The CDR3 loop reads CASSSQGERSQPQHF. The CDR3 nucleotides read TGCGCCAGCAGTTCACAGGGGGAACGGAGTCAGCCCCAGCATTTT.

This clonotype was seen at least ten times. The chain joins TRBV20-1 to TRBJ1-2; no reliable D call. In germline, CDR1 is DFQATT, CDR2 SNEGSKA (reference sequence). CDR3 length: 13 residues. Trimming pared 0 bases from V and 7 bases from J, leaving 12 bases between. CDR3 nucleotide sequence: TGCAGTGCTAGAGATGGATCCGTCCTTGGCTACACCTTC. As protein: CSARDGSVLGYTF.

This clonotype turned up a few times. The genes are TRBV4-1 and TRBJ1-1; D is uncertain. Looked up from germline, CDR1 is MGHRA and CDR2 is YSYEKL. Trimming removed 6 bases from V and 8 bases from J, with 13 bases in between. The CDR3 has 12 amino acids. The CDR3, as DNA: TGCGCCAGCAGGCAGTCTTTTAAGGAAGCTTTCTTT. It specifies CASRQSFKEAFF.

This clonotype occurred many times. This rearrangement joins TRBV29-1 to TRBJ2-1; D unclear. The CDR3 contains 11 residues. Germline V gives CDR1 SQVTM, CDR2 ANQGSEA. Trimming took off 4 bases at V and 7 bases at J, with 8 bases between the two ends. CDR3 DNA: TGCAGCGTTGTGGTTTGGAATGAGCAGTTCTTC. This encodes CSVVVWNEQFF.